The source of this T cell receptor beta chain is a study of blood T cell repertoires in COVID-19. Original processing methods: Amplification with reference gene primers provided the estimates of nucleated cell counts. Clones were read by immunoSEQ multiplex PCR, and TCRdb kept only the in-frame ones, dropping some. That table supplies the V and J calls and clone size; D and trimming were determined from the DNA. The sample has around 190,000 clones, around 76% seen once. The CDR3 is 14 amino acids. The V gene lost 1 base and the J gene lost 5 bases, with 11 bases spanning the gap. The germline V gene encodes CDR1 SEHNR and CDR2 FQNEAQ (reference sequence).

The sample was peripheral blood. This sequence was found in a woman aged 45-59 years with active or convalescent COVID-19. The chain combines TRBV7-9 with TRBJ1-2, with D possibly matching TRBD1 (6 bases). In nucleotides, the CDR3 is TGTGCCAGCAGCTTAGGGACAGTGCTTTATGGCTACACCTTC. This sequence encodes CASSLGTVLYGYTF.